Listed below are T cell receptor beta chains from one sample, sequenced in a study of cytomegalovirus exposure and HLA in healthy donors. Clones were read by immunoSEQ multiplex PCR, and TCRdb kept only the in-frame ones, dropping some. Here the sample spans some 65,000 clones, 70% to 80% being singletons. Source material: PBMCs. The source is a girl between 10 and 17 years old in good health and CMV-seropositive. Both conserved end residues are part of each CDR3. Fields, in order: J gene, clone size, D gene, V gene, CDR3 protein, CDR3 DNA. A D gene is named only where the DNA matches it firmly. Not every row has a clone size; where given, it reads once, few, many or a size class.

j_gene: TRBJ2-6; abundance: once; d_gene: .; v_gene: TRBV2; CDR3aa: CASSMQGTGANVLTF; CDR3nt: TGTGCCAGCAGTATGCAGGGTACTGGGGCCAACGTCCTGACTTTC
j_gene: TRBJ1-3; abundance: .; d_gene: .; v_gene: TRBV25-1; CDR3aa: CASSEGLSGDWAENTIYF; CDR3nt: TGTGCCAGCAGTGAGGGCCTAAGCGGGGATTGGGCGGAAAACACCATATATTTT
j_gene: TRBJ2-1; abundance: few; d_gene: TRBD2; v_gene: TRBV5-1; CDR3aa: CASSLPPLAAGHEQFF; CDR3nt: TGCGCCAGCAGCTTGCCTCCTCTAGCGGCCGGCCATGAGCAGTTCTTC
j_gene: TRBJ2-1; abundance: .; d_gene: TRBD1; v_gene: TRBV2; CDR3aa: CASNRGTYNEQFF; CDR3nt: TGTGCCAGTAACAGGGGGACCTACAATGAGCAGTTCTTC
j_gene: TRBJ1-2; abundance: .; d_gene: TRBD1; v_gene: TRBV6-5; CDR3aa: CASRVGQVYGYTF; CDR3nt: TGTGCCAGCAGGGTGGGACAGGTCTATGGCTACACCTTC
j_gene: TRBJ1-2; abundance: .; d_gene: TRBD1; v_gene: TRBV25-1; CDR3aa: CASSVGQGSYGYTF; CDR3nt: TGTGCCAGCAGTGTGGGACAGGGAAGCTATGGCTACACCTTC
j_gene: TRBJ2-1; abundance: .; d_gene: .; v_gene: TRBV5-4; CDR3aa: CAIRARVSGNSSYNEQFF; CDR3nt: TGTGCCATCAGAGCGAGGGTATCGGGGAATAGCTCCTACAATGAGCAGTTCTTC
j_gene: TRBJ2-1; abundance: .; d_gene: .; v_gene: TRBV2; CDR3aa: CASSRGGYNEQFF; CDR3nt: TGTGCCAGCAGCAGGGGCGGTTACAATGAGCAGTTCTTC
j_gene: TRBJ2-7; abundance: .; d_gene: TRBD2; v_gene: TRBV5-1; CDR3aa: CASSSGPGGREEQYF; CDR3nt: TGCGCCAGCAGCTCCGGACCGGGAGGCCGGGAAGAGCAGTACTTC
j_gene: TRBJ1-2; abundance: .; d_gene: .; v_gene: TRBV29-1; CDR3aa: CSVARGEGYGYTF; CDR3nt: TGCAGCGTCGCCAGGGGAGAGGGGTATGGCTACACCTTC
j_gene: TRBJ2-7; abundance: .; d_gene: .; v_gene: TRBV2; CDR3aa: CASSEALVLAYEQYF; CDR3nt: TGTGCCAGCAGTGAAGCGCTTGTGCTAGCCTACGAGCAGTACTTC
j_gene: TRBJ2-5; abundance: .; d_gene: .; v_gene: TRBV19; CDR3aa: CASSIQGPQGTQYF; CDR3nt: TGTGCCAGTAGTATTCAGGGGCCGCAGGGGACCCAGTACTTC
j_gene: TRBJ2-1; abundance: .; d_gene: TRBD2; v_gene: TRBV9; CDR3aa: CASSVGTSGYNEQFF; CDR3nt: TGTGCCAGCAGCGTAGGGACTAGCGGGTACAATGAGCAGTTCTTC
j_gene: TRBJ2-2; abundance: .; d_gene: TRBD1; v_gene: TRBV5-1; CDR3aa: CASSPRGTGVTGELFF; CDR3nt: TGCGCCAGCAGCCCAAGGGGGACAGGGGTCACCGGGGAGCTGTTTTTT
j_gene: TRBJ1-5; abundance: few; d_gene: TRBD1; v_gene: TRBV2; CDR3aa: CASSAPGTGRNQPQHF; CDR3nt: TGTGCCAGCAGTGCCCCCGGGACAGGGAGGAATCAGCCCCAGCATTTT
j_gene: TRBJ1-1; abundance: .; d_gene: TRBD1; v_gene: TRBV30; CDR3aa: CAWIPDREVTEAFF; CDR3nt: TGTGCCTGGATCCCGGACAGGGAGGTCACTGAAGCTTTCTTT
j_gene: TRBJ2-5; abundance: .; d_gene: .; v_gene: TRBV29-1; CDR3aa: CSVEGQSETQYF; CDR3nt: TGCAGCGTTGAGGGACAATCAGAGACCCAGTACTTC
j_gene: TRBJ2-7; abundance: .; d_gene: .; v_gene: TRBV15; CDR3aa: CATSRDSLRGTGRPYEQYF; CDR3nt: TGTGCCACCAGCAGAGATTCGCTCCGCGGGACGGGAAGACCCTACGAGCAGTACTTC
j_gene: TRBJ2-1; abundance: .; d_gene: .; v_gene: TRBV28; CDR3aa: CASSLGGSNEQFF; CDR3nt: TGTGCCAGCAGTCTAGGGGGAAGCAATGAGCAGTTCTTC
j_gene: TRBJ2-7; abundance: .; d_gene: TRBD2; v_gene: TRBV7-2; CDR3aa: CASSYSGGSYEQYF; CDR3nt: TGTGCCAGCAGCTATAGCGGGGGGAGCTACGAGCAGTACTTC
j_gene: TRBJ2-3; abundance: .; d_gene: .; v_gene: TRBV29-1; CDR3aa: CSAPRTDTQYF; CDR3nt: TGCAGCGCTCCCAGGACAGATACGCAGTATTTT
j_gene: TRBJ2-3; abundance: once; d_gene: TRBD2; v_gene: TRBV7-8; CDR3aa: CASSQGLAGGRDTQYF; CDR3nt: TGTGCCAGCAGCCAAGGACTAGCGGGGGGCAGAGATACGCAGTATTTT
j_gene: TRBJ2-7; abundance: .; d_gene: .; v_gene: TRBV2; CDR3aa: CASSGSRGAGEQYF; CDR3nt: TGTGCCAGCAGTGGGTCTCGCGGGGCGGGAGAGCAGTACTTC
j_gene: TRBJ1-2; abundance: .; d_gene: .; v_gene: TRBV6-1; CDR3aa: CASSEAGPYGYTF; CDR3nt: TGTGCCAGCAGTGAGGCGGGACCCTATGGCTACACCTTC
j_gene: TRBJ2-7; abundance: .; d_gene: TRBD2; v_gene: TRBV28; CDR3aa: CASSLPRTSPTYEQYF; CDR3nt: TGTGCCAGCAGTTTACCTCGGACTAGCCCTACCTACGAGCAGTACTTC
j_gene: TRBJ1-5; abundance: .; d_gene: .; v_gene: TRBV6-1; CDR3aa: CASSEVGGGQPQHF; CDR3nt: TGTGCCAGCAGTGAAGTGGGGGGAGGTCAGCCCCAGCATTTT
j_gene: TRBJ1-5; abundance: few; d_gene: .; v_gene: TRBV6-5; CDR3aa: CASSWDFNQPQHF; CDR3nt: TGTGCCAGCAGTTGGGACTTTAATCAGCCCCAGCATTTT
j_gene: TRBJ2-6; abundance: .; d_gene: .; v_gene: TRBV28; CDR3aa: CASSLQGAAGANVLTF; CDR3nt: TGTGCCAGCAGCCTCCAAGGGGCAGCTGGGGCCAACGTCCTGACTTTC
j_gene: TRBJ2-2; abundance: .; d_gene: TRBD2; v_gene: TRBV7-2; CDR3aa: CASSPRTSQTGELFF; CDR3nt: TGTGCCAGCAGCCCTCGGACTAGCCAGACCGGGGAGCTGTTTTTT
j_gene: TRBJ1-4; abundance: .; d_gene: .; v_gene: TRBV6-5; CDR3aa: CASSHQGIEKLFF; CDR3nt: TGTGCCAGCAGTCATCAGGGTATCGAAAAACTGTTTTTT
j_gene: TRBJ2-7; abundance: .; d_gene: .; v_gene: TRBV27; CDR3aa: CASSSRGRSGEQYF; CDR3nt: TGTGCCAGCAGTTCAAGGGGAAGGAGTGGCGAGCAGTACTTC
j_gene: TRBJ1-6; abundance: .; d_gene: TRBD1; v_gene: TRBV4-2; CDR3aa: CASSQGTGGNSPLHF; CDR3nt: TGTGCCAGCAGCCAAGGAACAGGGGGCAATTCACCCCTCCACTTT
j_gene: TRBJ1-6; abundance: .; d_gene: .; v_gene: TRBV2; CDR3aa: CASSEASGRGVNKRSPLHF; CDR3nt: TGTGCCAGCAGTGAAGCGAGCGGGAGAGGGGTCAATAAAAGATCACCCCTCCACTTT
j_gene: TRBJ1-5; abundance: .; d_gene: .; v_gene: TRBV7-6; CDR3aa: CAVGLGGPQHF; CDR3nt: TGTGCCGTAGGCTTGGGGGGGCCCCAGCATTTT
j_gene: TRBJ2-7; abundance: few; d_gene: .; v_gene: TRBV6-5; CDR3aa: CASSYSTGYHEQYF; CDR3nt: TGTGCCAGCAGTTACTCGACAGGCTATCACGAGCAGTACTTC
j_gene: TRBJ2-2; abundance: .; d_gene: .; v_gene: TRBV11-2; CDR3aa: CASSPSLNTGELFF; CDR3nt: TGTGCCAGCAGCCCCTCCCTGAACACCGGGGAGCTGTTTTTT
j_gene: TRBJ1-2; abundance: .; d_gene: .; v_gene: TRBV4-1; CDR3aa: CASSQSPLAPHRVPYGYTF; CDR3nt: TGCGCCAGCAGCCAGAGCCCCCTCGCTCCACACAGGGTTCCGTATGGCTACACCTTC
j_gene: TRBJ2-3; abundance: .; d_gene: .; v_gene: TRBV18; CDR3aa: CASSPQVIADTQYF; CDR3nt: TGTGCCAGCTCACCCCAGGTGATTGCAGATACGCAGTATTTT
j_gene: TRBJ1-2; abundance: once; d_gene: TRBD1; v_gene: TRBV9; CDR3aa: CASSSTGGQGYGYTF; CDR3nt: TGTGCCAGCAGCTCTACAGGGGGCCAGGGCTATGGCTACACCTTC
j_gene: TRBJ2-3; abundance: .; d_gene: TRBD1; v_gene: TRBV5-4; CDR3aa: CASSLGPGQGDTQYF; CDR3nt: TGTGCCAGCAGCTTGGGACCGGGACAGGGGGATACGCAGTATTTT
j_gene: TRBJ2-1; abundance: .; d_gene: .; v_gene: TRBV9; CDR3aa: CASSLSSSNEQFF; CDR3nt: TGTGCCAGCAGCCTTAGTAGTAGCAATGAGCAGTTCTTC
j_gene: TRBJ2-1; abundance: once; d_gene: .; v_gene: TRBV7-2; CDR3aa: CASSLILAYNEQFF; CDR3nt: TGTGCCAGCAGCTTAATCCTAGCCTACAATGAGCAGTTCTTC
j_gene: TRBJ1-3; abundance: .; d_gene: .; v_gene: TRBV9; CDR3aa: CASSVGAGTSGNTIYF; CDR3nt: TGTGCCAGCAGCGTAGGGGCAGGAACCTCTGGAAACACCATATATTTT
j_gene: TRBJ1-5; abundance: .; d_gene: .; v_gene: TRBV7-9; CDR3aa: CASSLGQGNQPQHF; CDR3nt: TGTGCCAGCAGCTTAGGCCAGGGCAATCAGCCCCAGCATTTT
j_gene: TRBJ1-1; abundance: .; d_gene: .; v_gene: TRBV14; CDR3aa: CASSLLGNTEAFF; CDR3nt: TGTGCCAGCAGCCTCCTCGGTAACACTGAAGCTTTCTTT
j_gene: TRBJ2-1; abundance: .; d_gene: TRBD1; v_gene: TRBV7-9; CDR3aa: CASSPPTGDGYNEQFF; CDR3nt: TGTGCCAGCAGCCCACCTACAGGGGACGGGTACAATGAGCAGTTCTTC
j_gene: TRBJ2-5; abundance: .; d_gene: TRBD2; v_gene: TRBV13; CDR3aa: CASSLESGGGGAKTQYF; CDR3nt: TGTGCCAGCAGCTTAGAGAGTGGCGGCGGGGGGGCGAAGACCCAGTACTTC
j_gene: TRBJ2-5; abundance: .; d_gene: TRBD1; v_gene: TRBV6-1; CDR3aa: CASSTGQGGETQYF; CDR3nt: TGTGCCAGCAGTACGGGACAGGGAGGCGAGACCCAGTACTTC
j_gene: TRBJ2-5; abundance: .; d_gene: TRBD1; v_gene: TRBV6-5; CDR3aa: CASTERQGSLETQYF; CDR3nt: TGTGCCAGCACCGAACGACAGGGTTCGCTAGAGACCCAGTACTTC
j_gene: TRBJ2-1; abundance: once; d_gene: TRBD2; v_gene: TRBV7-9; CDR3aa: CASSYGEGGPYNEQFF; CDR3nt: TGTGCCAGCAGCTACGGAGAGGGAGGGCCCTACAATGAGCAGTTCTTC
j_gene: TRBJ1-2; abundance: .; d_gene: .; v_gene: TRBV2; CDR3aa: CASSGQGRIGGYTF; CDR3nt: TGTGCCAGCAGTGGTCAGGGGCGCATCGGAGGCTACACCTTC